This TCR beta chain comes out of a study of cytomegalovirus exposure and HLA in healthy donors. PCR involved 60 Vbeta and 13 Jbeta primers. The data were produced by immunoSEQ multiplex PCR, yet TCRdb's version contains in-frame clones alone and is incomplete. Found here are some 70,000 clones, more than 75% of them singletons; the top ten hold 6.5% to 8.5%. Material: PBMCs. The sequence came from a man aged 18 to 30 in good health and CMV-seropositive.

Written as DNA, the CDR3 is TGTGCCATCAGTGAAGGCGGCGGAACCTACAATGAGCAGTTCTTC. The encoded protein is CAISEGGGTYNEQFF. This chain connects TRBV10-3 to TRBJ2-1; D is unresolved. Germline CDR1 and CDR2: ENHRY and SYGVKD. V shed 3 bases and J shed 2 bases, with 11 bases lying between them. The CDR3 totals 15 residues.